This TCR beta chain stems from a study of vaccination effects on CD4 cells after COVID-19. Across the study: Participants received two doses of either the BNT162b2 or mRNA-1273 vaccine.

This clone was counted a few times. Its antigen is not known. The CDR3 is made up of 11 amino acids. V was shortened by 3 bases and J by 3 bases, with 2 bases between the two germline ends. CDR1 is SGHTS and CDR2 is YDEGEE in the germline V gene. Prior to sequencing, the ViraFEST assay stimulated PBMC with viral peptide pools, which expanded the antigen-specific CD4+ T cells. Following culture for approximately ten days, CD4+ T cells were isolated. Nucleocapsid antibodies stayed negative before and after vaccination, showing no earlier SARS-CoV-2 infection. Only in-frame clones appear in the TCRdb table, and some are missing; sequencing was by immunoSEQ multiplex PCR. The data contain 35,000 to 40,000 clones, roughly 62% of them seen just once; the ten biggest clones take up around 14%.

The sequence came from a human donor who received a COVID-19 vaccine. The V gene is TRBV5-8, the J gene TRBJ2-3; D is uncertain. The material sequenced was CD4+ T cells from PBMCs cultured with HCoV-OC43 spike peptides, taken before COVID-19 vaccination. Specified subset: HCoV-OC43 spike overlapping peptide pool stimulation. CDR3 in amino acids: CASSSTDTQYF. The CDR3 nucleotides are TGTGCCAGCAGCTCAACAGATACGCAGTATTTT.